These 21 T cell receptor beta chains were sequenced from one sample in a study of T cells in women clearing cervical HPV infection. TCRdb's copy holds only in-frame clones and misses some; the assay was immunoSEQ multiplex PCR. The sample totals about 25,000 clones; its top ten clones hold 5% to 8.5%. Sequenced sample: blood buffy coat. The receptors derive from a woman aged 18-70 years with a cervical HPV16 infection that either progressed to CIN3+ or cleared (not recorded which).

Points on this clone: Read coverage stops 3 residues before the CDR3 terminus; the germline J gene supplies the remainder. The chain employs TRBV5-1 and TRBJ2-2, with 10 bases fitting TRBD1. Germline V gene sequence: CDR1 SGHRS, CDR2 YFSETQ. CDR3 size: 14 residues. The DNA read from the CDR3 is TGCGCCAGCAAACGGGGGACAGGGGATGAAAAG. Residues: CASKRGTGDEK. The entire CDR3 sequence reads CASKRGTGDEKLFF.

A word on this clone: The read terminates 3 residues before the CDR3 end, so the remaining end is supplied by the germline J gene. The chain is built from TRBV2 and TRBJ1-1; the match to TRBD1 covers 8 bases. CDR1 and CDR2 (germline): SNHLY, FYNNEI. The CDR3 totals 13 residues. V shed 8 bases, J shed 4 bases, and the junction held 6 bases outside the gene matches. CDR3 DNA (partial): TGTGCCAGCCAGGACAGGGAAGGCACTGAA. This translates into CASQDREGTE. The full CDR3 is CASQDREGTEAFF. The variable domain in full, with the rest retrieved from reference TRBV2 and TRBJ1-1, is EPEVTQTPSHQVTQMGQEVILRCVPISNHLYFYWYRQILGQKVEFLVSFYNNEISEKSEIFDDQFSVERPDGSNFTLKIRSTKLEDSAMYFCASQDREGTEAFFGQGTRLTVV.

With respect to this clone: The read terminates 3 residues ahead of where the CDR3 ends, so the germline J gene completes it. The V call is TRBV19, the J call TRBJ1-2, with D unclear. The V gene's germline CDR1 is LNHDA and CDR2 SQIVND (reference sequence). The CDR3 length is 15 residues. The DNA read from the CDR3 is TGTGCCAGTAGTATCAGACCGTCGTCGAACTACGAC. Its protein product is CASSIRPSSNYD. From start to end, the CDR3 is CASSIRPSSNYDYTF.

Regarding this clone: The read terminates 3 residues before the CDR3 end, so the remaining end is supplied by the germline J gene. The genes are TRBV7-9 and TRBJ1-1; D not certain. This CDR3 has 12 amino acids. Germline V gene sequence: CDR1 SEHNR, CDR2 FQNEAQ (reference sequence). This CDR3 is CASSFSSRQAFF. CDR3 bases read: TGTGCCAGCAGTTTTAGTAGCCGGCAA. Filled out from reference TRBV7-9 and TRBJ1-1, the complete variable domain reads DTGVSQNPRHKITKRGQNVTFRCDPISEHNRLYWYRQTLGQGPEFLTYFQNEAQLEKSRLLSDRFSAERPKGSFSTLEIQRTEQGDSAMYLCASSFSSRQAFFGQGTRLTVV.

Worth noting for this clone: The observed sequence ends 3 residues before the CDR3 terminus, with the missing tail filled in from the germline J gene. The rearrangement joins TRBV12-3 or TRBV12-4 to TRBJ2-3, with TRBD2 identical over 10 bases. The CDR3 covers 16 residues. Losses at the gene ends were 6 bases for V and 0 bases for J; bases not matched to a gene: 6. The chain's CDR3 is CASSSTAGGSTDTQYF. CDR3 DNA (partial): TGTGCCAGCAGCTCGACAGCGGGAGGGAGCACAGATACG.

A word on this clone: The read ends 3 residues before the CDR3 terminus; that terminus is restored from the germline J gene. The rearrangement links TRBV18 to TRBJ1-1, with unresolved D. V was clipped by 1 base and J by 1 base, with 13 bases between them. Looked up from germline, CDR1 is KGHSH and CDR2 is LQKENI. CDR3 length equals 16 residues. CDR3: CASSPQFFKQNTEAFF. The sequenced CDR3 bases are TGTGCCAGCTCACCACAGTTTTTTAAACAGAACACTGAA.

In regard to this clone: The missing CDR3 end, 3 residues past where the read stops, is filled in from the germline J gene. The chain is built from TRBV20-1 and TRBJ1-6, with D possibly being TRBD1 (5 bases). There are 11 residues in the CDR3. Germline CDR1 DFQATT, CDR2 SNEGSKA (reference sequence). The CDR3 region is CSARDRGTLHF. CDR3 bases read: TGCAGTGCTAGAGATCGGGGGACC.

CDR3 amino acids: CASSPPSRGFGQYF. The sequenced CDR3 bases are TGTGCCAGCAGCCCCCCGAGCAGGGGGTTTGGT. The chain joins TRBV7-9 to TRBJ2-4; 7 nucleotides align to TRBD1. Read data end 3 residues before the CDR3 end; the end is taken from the germline J gene. The germline V gene has CDR1 SEHNR and CDR2 FQNEAQ (reference sequence). The CDR3 length is 14 residues.

With respect to this clone: Read sequence stops 3 residues before the CDR3 end, and the germline J gene provides the missing end. The chain employs TRBV5-1 and TRBJ1-2; no firm D call. Trimming removed 5 bases from V and 4 bases from J, with 9 bases in between. Germline CDR1 reads SGHRS; CDR2 reads YFSETQ. This CDR3 is built from 12 residues. The covered CDR3 bases are TGCGCCAGCAGAATGACGGGCTATGGC. This codes for CASRMTGYG. In full, the CDR3 is CASRMTGYGYTF.

As for this clone: The read stops 3 residues short of the end of the CDR3; the missing end is completed from the germline J gene. The J gene is TRBJ2-1, the V gene TRBV19; the match to TRBD2 covers 10 bases. Germline V gene sequence: CDR1 LNHDA, CDR2 SQIVND (reference sequence). With V trimmed by 7 bases and J by 0 bases, 9 bases remained unmatched. CDR3 size: 17 residues. The CDR3 region is CASTTTSGAYSYNEQFF. The CDR3 DNA, read in part, is TGTGCCAGTACGACCACTAGCGGGGCCTACTCCTACAATGAG. Full variable domain (missing parts from reference TRBV19 and TRBJ2-1): DGGITQSPKYLFRKEGQNVTLSCEQNLNHDAMYWYRQDPGQGLRLIYYSQIVNDFQKGDIAEGYSVSREKKESFPLTVTSAQKNPTAFYLCASTTTSGAYSYNEQFFGPGTRLTVL.

On this clone: The read terminates 3 residues before the CDR3 end, so the remaining end is supplied by the germline J gene. The chain links TRBV2 to TRBJ2-7, with 8 bases identical to TRBD1. The CDR3 contains 16 residues. J lost 3 bases, V lost 10 bases, and 17 bases had no gene match. Germline-derived CDR1 and CDR2 are SNHLY and FYNNEI. The DNA read from the CDR3 is TGTGCCACCTGCAATTTTGAGTCAGGGGGCATCTACGAG. Amino acids: CATCNFESGGIYE. The full CDR3 sequence reads CATCNFESGGIYEQYF.

In the case of this clone: The read comes to an end 3 residues before the CDR3 does, leaving the germline J gene to fill in the end. The genes are TRBV7-9 and TRBJ2-1; a possible D gene is TRBD1 (5 bases). V gave up 5 bases and J gave up 8 bases, with 13 bases separating them. The CDR3 covers 13 residues. The germline V gene has CDR1 SEHNR and CDR2 FQNEAQ (reference sequence). The covered CDR3 bases are TGTGCCAGCAGCGTCAAAGGGGTCGATGAG. Translated: CASSVKGVDE. The complete CDR3 reads CASSVKGVDEQFF.

CDR3 sequence: CASSYGRREAFF. The covered CDR3 bases are TGTGCCAGCAGTTACGGCAGGCGTGAA. The J gene is TRBJ1-1, the V gene TRBV2, with D uncertain. The read terminates 3 residues before the CDR3 end, so the remaining end is supplied by the germline J gene. V lost 5 bases and J lost 7, with 11 bases in between. Looked up from germline, CDR1 is SNHLY and CDR2 is FYNNEI. The CDR3 loop spans 12 amino acids.

In the case of this clone: The CDR3 end falls 3 residues outside the read, so it is completed with the germline J gene. V gene TRBV10-1 combines with J gene TRBJ2-1; TRBD1 aligns across 11 bases. The length of the CDR3 is 17 residues. With V trimmed by 3 bases and J by 3 bases, 7 bases remained unmatched. Per the germline V gene, CDR1 is WNHNN and CDR2 is SYGVQD (reference sequence). CDR3 DNA, as far as it was read: TGCGCCAGCAGTGATTTCTCCGGGACAGGGGGCTACAATGAG. Translating it yields CASSDFSGTGGYNE. The whole CDR3 sequence reads CASSDFSGTGGYNEQFF.

With regard to this clone: The read falls 3 residues short of the CDR3 end, and the missing part is taken from the germline J gene. V is TRBV7-2 and J is TRBJ2-7, with 7 bases aligning to TRBD1. CDR1 is SGHTA and CDR2 is FQGNSA in the germline V gene. The CDR3 runs 17 residues. J gave up 1 base and V 0 bases, and 9 bases lay outside the gene matches. CDR3 sequence reads: CASSLAGTRQGSYEQYF. The CDR3 DNA, read in part, is TGTGCCAGCAGCTTAGCCGGCACCAGACAGGGTTCCTACGAG.

With regard to this clone: The observed sequence ends 3 residues before the CDR3 terminus, with the missing tail filled in from the germline J gene. This rearrangement joins TRBV6-2 or TRBV6-3 to TRBJ2-7; 11 nucleotides align to TRBD2. Germline trimming cut 5 bases from V and 1 base from J; bases unmatched to any gene: 7. This CDR3 contains 16 residues. Per the germline V gene, CDR1 is MNHEY and CDR2 is SVGEGT. The CDR3 DNA, read in part, is TGTGCCAGCAGTACCCAAACTAGCGGGAGATCCTACGAG. Amino acid sequence: CASSTQTSGRSYE. The complete CDR3 reads CASSTQTSGRSYEQYF.

Comments on this clone: The read is 3 residues too short to cover the CDR3 end, so that end is filled in from the germline J gene. The rearrangement joins TRBV10-3 to TRBJ1-2, with TRBD1 as a possible D gene (6 bases). The V and J ends lost 0 bases and 5 bases respectively, with 10 bases between them. CDR1 and CDR2 from the germline V gene are ENHRY and SYGVKD. The CDR3 extends over 14 amino acids. CDR3 sequence: CAISESNGQYGYTF. The CDR3 DNA, read in part, is TGTGCCATCAGTGAGTCTAATGGACAGTATGGC.

As regards this clone: Read data end 3 residues before the CDR3 end; the end is taken from the germline J gene. The chain links TRBV19 to TRBJ1-2; 8 positions match TRBD1. The CDR3 is 18 residues long. Germline CDR1 reads LNHDA; CDR2 reads SQIVND (reference sequence). Trimming removed 3 bases from V and 6 bases from J; junction bases left unmatched: 18. Partial CDR3 DNA: TGTGCCAGTAGTATTTTTCTGTTCGGACAGGGCTTAGGACATGGC. It is translated as CASSIFLFGQGLGHG. The full CDR3 protein reads CASSIFLFGQGLGHGYTF. Full variable domain (outside the CDR3, taken from reference TRBV19 and TRBJ1-2): DGGITQSPKYLFRKEGQNVTLSCEQNLNHDAMYWYRQDPGQGLRLIYYSQIVNDFQKGDIAEGYSVSREKKESFPLTVTSAQKNPTAFYLCASSIFLFGQGLGHGYTFGSGTRLTVV.

The CDR3 protein is CASSLYKDYNEKLFF. The sequenced CDR3 bases are TGTGCCAGCAGTTTATACAAAGATTATAATGAAAAA. The V call is TRBV12-3 or TRBV12-4, the J call TRBJ1-4, with no clear D. The missing CDR3 end, 3 residues past where the read stops, is filled in from the germline J gene. This CDR3 has 15 residues. Trimming took 2 bases from V and 4 from J, leaving 11 bases between them.

This clone is deemed medium-sized (0.01 to 0.1%) by its frequency. Read coverage stops 3 residues before the CDR3 terminus; the germline J gene supplies the remainder. This chain uses TRBV7-9 with TRBJ2-3, with 7 bases fitting TRBD1. The CDR3 extends over 13 amino acids. CDR1 is SEHNR, CDR2 FQNEAQ, per germline (reference sequence). The DNA read from the CDR3 is TGTGCCAGCAGCTTAGAGACAGGGCTCGCG. It yields the protein CASSLETGLA. The complete CDR3 protein is CASSLETGLAQYF.

In regard to this clone: The sequence runs out 3 residues before the end of the CDR3; the remainder is reconstructed from the germline J gene. This chain uses TRBV5-1 with TRBJ2-1, with D possibly TRBD2 on 6 matching bases. V shed 3 bases and J shed 9 bases, with 13 bases lying between them. The germline V gene encodes CDR1 SGHRS and CDR2 YFSETQ. This CDR3 comprises 13 residues. CDR3: CASSWDWEREQFF. The covered CDR3 bases are TGCGCCAGCAGCTGGGACTGGGAGCGTGAG.